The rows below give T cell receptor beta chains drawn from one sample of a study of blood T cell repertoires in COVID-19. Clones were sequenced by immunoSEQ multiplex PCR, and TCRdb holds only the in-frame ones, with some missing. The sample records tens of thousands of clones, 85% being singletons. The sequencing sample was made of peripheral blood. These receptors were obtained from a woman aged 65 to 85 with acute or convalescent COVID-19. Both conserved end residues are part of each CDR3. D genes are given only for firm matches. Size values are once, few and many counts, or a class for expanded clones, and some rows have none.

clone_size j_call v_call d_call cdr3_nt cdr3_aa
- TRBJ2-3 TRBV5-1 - TGCGCCAGCAGCTTGTTCTCCCAGGGCCCTATCACAGATACGCAGTATTTT CASSLFSQGPITDTQYF
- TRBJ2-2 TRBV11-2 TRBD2 TGTGCCAGCAGCTTGGAATCGGGACTAGCGAACACCGGGGAGCTGTTTTTT CASSLESGLANTGELFF
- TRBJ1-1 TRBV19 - TGTGCCAGTAGCCAACCAGGGGCGAACACTGAAGCTTTCTTT CASSQPGANTEAFF
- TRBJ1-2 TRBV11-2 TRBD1 TGTGCCAGCAGCTTAGAACGAACAGGGGGACCAGGCGGCTATGGCTACACCTTC CASSLERTGGPGGYGYTF
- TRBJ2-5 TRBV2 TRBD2 TGTGCCAGCAGTGAGGGGGGGATCCGAGAGACCCAGTACTTC CASSEGGIRETQYF
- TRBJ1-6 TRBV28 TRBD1 TGTGCCAGCAGACCGGACAGGGTCGATAATTCACCCCTCCACTTT CASRPDRVDNSPLHF
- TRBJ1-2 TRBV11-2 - TGTGCCAGCAGCTCCTCCAATTGGGGGCTCTTAAACTATGGCTACACCTTC CASSSSNWGLLNYGYTF
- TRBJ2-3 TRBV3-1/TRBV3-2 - TGTGCCAGCAGCCAAGCACAGGGTCTAGCAGATACGCAGTATTTT CASSQAQGLADTQYF
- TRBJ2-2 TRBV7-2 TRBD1 TGTGCCAGCAGCTTAGTGACAGGGGGCACCGGGGAGCTGTTTTTT CASSLVTGGTGELFF
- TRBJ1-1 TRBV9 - TGTGCCAGCAGAGGGGGATACGAGTCTGGGGAAGCTTTCTTT CASRGGYESGEAFF
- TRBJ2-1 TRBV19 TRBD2 TGTGCCAGTAGTAAGGGACTAGCCCGCAATGAGCAGTTCTTC CASSKGLARNEQFF
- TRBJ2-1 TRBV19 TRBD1 TGTGCCAGTAGTACAACCCCATGGACAGGATCCTACAATGAGCAGTTCTTC CASSTTPWTGSYNEQFF
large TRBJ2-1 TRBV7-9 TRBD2 TGTGCCAGCAGCTTGTGGACTAGCGGGAGTGTCTACAATGAGCAGTTCTTC CASSLWTSGSVYNEQFF
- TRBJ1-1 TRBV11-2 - TGTGCCAGCAGAACGGGGTCAAACACTGAAGCTTTCTTT CASRTGSNTEAFF
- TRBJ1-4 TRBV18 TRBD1 TGTGCCAGCTCGACAGGGGGGATTGCAACTAATGAAAAACTGTTTTTT CASSTGGIATNEKLFF
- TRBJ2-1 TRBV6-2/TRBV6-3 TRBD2 TGTGCCAGCAGTTACGGGGGGACTAGAGCTAATGAGCAGTTCTTC CASSYGGTRANEQFF
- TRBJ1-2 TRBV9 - TGTGCCAGCAGCGGGGGGGGCCCCTATGGCTACACCTTC CASSGGGPYGYTF
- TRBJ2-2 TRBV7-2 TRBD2 TGTGCCAGCAGCTTAATCCGTTGGCGGGGGGACACCGGGGAGCTGTTTTTT CASSLIRWRGDTGELFF
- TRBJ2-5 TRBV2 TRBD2 TGTGCCAGCAGGACGGGGACTAGAAGAGAGACCCAGTACTTC CASRTGTRRETQYF
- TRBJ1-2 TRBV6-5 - TGTGCCAGCAGTTACTCCCTCCCCGACAGTCCCTATGGCTACACCTTC CASSYSLPDSPYGYTF
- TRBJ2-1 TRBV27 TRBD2 TGTGCCAGCAGTCTGGACCTTGGGGGAGGGCCTTTTGAGCAGTTCTTC CASSLDLGGGPFEQFF
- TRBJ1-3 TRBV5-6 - TGTGCCAGCAGCTTGTACCACTCCGCTGGAAACACCATATATTTT CASSLYHSAGNTIYF
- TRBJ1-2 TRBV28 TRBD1 TGTGCCAGCAGTCCCGGACAGGGGGCCTATGGCTACACCTTC CASSPGQGAYGYTF